This T cell receptor beta chain was identified in a study of post-analysis software for immune sequencing data. Study findings and constraints: Patients had higher frequencies than controls of about five TRBV segments, including TRBV5-6, TRBV5-1 and TRBV20-1.

As for this clonotype: Its antigen is undetermined. A junction boundary mismatches the germline segment, possibly from a read error.

The CDR3 runs to 16 residues. CDR1 and CDR2 from the germline V gene are MNHEY and SVGAGI. Unique molecular identifiers were present in the TCR beta cDNA libraries. TCRdb fed the PCR reads into MiXCR, producing one record per CDR3 protein. The sample consists of about 430,000 distinct CDR3 sequences, about 39% of them appearing once. Sequencing used blood. This sequence joins TRBV6-5 and TRBJ1-1; TRBD1 is a possible D gene (5 bases). The sequence was obtained from a girl aged 2 to 9 with multiple sclerosis. The CDR3 coding sequence is TGTGCCAGCAGTAACCATCGACCGAGTGTGGACACTGAAGCTTGCTTT. It translates to CASSNHRPSVDTEACF.